What follows is one TCR beta chain and its context. This sample is part of a study of blood T cell repertoires in COVID-19. The overall study: From T cells, B-cell-depleted T cells, or PBMCs came the material, which was cDNA or gDNA.

The CDR3 is made up of 17 amino acids. V dropped 1 base and J dropped 2; count of bases not matched to a gene: 5. CDR1 LGHNA and CDR2 YNFKEQ come from the germline V gene. Under the authors' procedure: Scientists estimated how many nucleated cells there were by amplifying reference gene primers. The assay was immunoSEQ multiplex PCR, and TCRdb's table has in-frame clones only and misses some. The DNA was the basis for D and trimming; V, J and clone size are from that table. The table records fewer than 250,000 clones, roughly 85% of them present only once. Clinical histories supplied by participants themselves formed the basis of cohort assignment. A case of COVID-19 had been met by exposed participants within 2 weeks before study entry.

This rearrangement joins TRBV4-2 to TRBJ2-5, with 12 bases aligning to TRBD2. The sequence was obtained from a woman aged 40 to 50 who had been exposed to COVID-19. The specimen was PBMCs or T cells enriched from blood (not recorded which). DNA of the CDR3: TGTGCCAGCAGCCAAGGAGAACTAGCGGGGGGACAAGAGACCCAGTACTTC. Amino acids: CASSQGELAGGQETQYF.